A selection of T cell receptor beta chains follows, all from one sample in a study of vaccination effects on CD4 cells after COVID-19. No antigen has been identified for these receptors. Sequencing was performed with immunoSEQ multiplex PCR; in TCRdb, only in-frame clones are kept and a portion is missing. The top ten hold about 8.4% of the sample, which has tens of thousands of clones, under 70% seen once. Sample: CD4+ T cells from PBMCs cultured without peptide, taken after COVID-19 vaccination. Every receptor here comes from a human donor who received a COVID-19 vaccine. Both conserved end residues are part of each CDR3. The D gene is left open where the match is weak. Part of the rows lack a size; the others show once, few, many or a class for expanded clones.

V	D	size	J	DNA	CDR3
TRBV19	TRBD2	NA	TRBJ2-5	TGTGCCAGTAGCGGGACTAGCGGGGACCAAGAGACCCAGTACTTC	CASSGTSGDQETQYF
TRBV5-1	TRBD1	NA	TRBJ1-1	TGCGCCAGCAGCAAGGACAGGGCGAACACTGAAGCTTTCTTT	CASSKDRANTEAFF
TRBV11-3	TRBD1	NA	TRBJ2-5	TGTGCCAGCAGCCTATCTCAGGGGGCAGAGACCCAGTACTTC	CASSLSQGAETQYF
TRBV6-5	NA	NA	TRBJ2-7	TGTGCCAGCAGTTACTCATTTTATGGGGGACCCTACGAGCAGTACTTC	CASSYSFYGGPYEQYF
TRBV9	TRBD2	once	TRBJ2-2	TGTGCCAGCAGCGTAGAGGCGGGAGGGTTGCTTACCGGGGAGCTGTTTTTT	CASSVEAGGLLTGELFF
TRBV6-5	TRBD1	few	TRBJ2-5	TGTGCCAGCAGTAGACAGGGGGCGCGAGAGACCCAGTACTTC	CASSRQGARETQYF
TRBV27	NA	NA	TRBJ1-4	TGTGCCAGCAGTGGTACAGCAACTAATGAAAAACTGTTTTTT	CASSGTATNEKLFF
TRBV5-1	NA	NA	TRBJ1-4	TGCGCCTCCCGGTACGAAGCTTTTGGCGAAAAACTGTTTTTT	CASRYEAFGEKLFF
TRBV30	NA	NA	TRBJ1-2	TGTGCCTGGACCACACTTGAAAGCGGCTATGGCTACACCTTC	CAWTTLESGYGYTF
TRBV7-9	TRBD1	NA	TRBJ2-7	TGTGCCAGCAGCTTATGGACAGGGACCTACGAGCAGTACTTC	CASSLWTGTYEQYF
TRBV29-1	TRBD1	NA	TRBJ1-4	TGCAGCGTAAGACAGGGGCCCGAAAAACTGTTTTTT	CSVRQGPEKLFF
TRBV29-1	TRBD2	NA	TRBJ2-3	TGCAGCGTTAGGACTAGCTTAACGACAGATACGCAGTATTTT	CSVRTSLTTDTQYF
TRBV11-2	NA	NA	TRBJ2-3	TGTGCCAGCAGCTCGTACAGGTCTAGCACAGATACGCAGTATTTT	CASSSYRSSTDTQYF
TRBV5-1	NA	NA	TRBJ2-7	TGCGCCAGCAGCCCCTCAGTTTTGGGTGCTAACGAGCAGTACTTC	CASSPSVLGANEQYF
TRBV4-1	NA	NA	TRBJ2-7	TGCGCCAGCAGCCAAGGTCCTGGGACTCCCTACGAGCAGTACTTC	CASSQGPGTPYEQYF
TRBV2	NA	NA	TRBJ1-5	TGTGCCAGCAGGCCGTCGGGGGGGCCCCAGCATTTT	CASRPSGGPQHF
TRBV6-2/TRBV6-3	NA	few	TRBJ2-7	TGTGCCAGCAGTTCACTACGAACTTCCTACGAGCAGTACTTC	CASSSLRTSYEQYF
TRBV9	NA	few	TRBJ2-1	TGTGCCAGCAGCGTAGGAGGCAGGGCCAAGGAGCAGTTCTTC	CASSVGGRAKEQFF
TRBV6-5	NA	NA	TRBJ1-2	TGTGCCAGCAGTTACGGCTCTTCTTTCGGCTACACCTTC	CASSYGSSFGYTF
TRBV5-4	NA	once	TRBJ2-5	TGTGCCAGCAGCTTGCGGGGGGCCCAAGAGACCCAGTACTTC	CASSLRGAQETQYF
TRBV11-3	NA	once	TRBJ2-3	TGTGCCAGCAGCCAAGGGGGGGCCCTCACAGATACGCAGTATTTT	CASSQGGALTDTQYF
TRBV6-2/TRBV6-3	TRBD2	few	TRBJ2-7	TGTGCCAGCAGTTACTCCCTAGCGGGCATCTCCTACGAGCAGTACTTC	CASSYSLAGISYEQYF
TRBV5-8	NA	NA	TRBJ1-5	TGTGCCAGCAGCTTGGGGGTGTCGGATCAGCCCCAGCATTTT	CASSLGVSDQPQHF
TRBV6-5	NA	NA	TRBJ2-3	TGTGCCAGCAGAATATCACAGGGTGGGTCAGATACGCAGTATTTT	CASRISQGGSDTQYF
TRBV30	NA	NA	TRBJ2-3	TGTGCCTGGAGTGTAAGCATGGCGTACACAGATACGCAGTATTTT	CAWSVSMAYTDTQYF
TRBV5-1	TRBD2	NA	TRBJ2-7	TGCGCCAGCAGCTTGGGCGGGAGGGTCGGCGAGCAGTACTTC	CASSLGGRVGEQYF
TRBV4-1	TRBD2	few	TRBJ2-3	TGCGCCAGCAGCCGCCGGACTAGCGGGGGTAGCACAGATACGCAGTATTTT	CASSRRTSGGSTDTQYF
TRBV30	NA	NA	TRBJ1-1	TGTGCCTGGACCAGTTTTACTGAAGCTTTCTTT	CAWTSFTEAFF
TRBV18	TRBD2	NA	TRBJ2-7	TGTGCCAGCTCACCATCCGCGCTAGCGGTCCGGGAGCAGTACTTC	CASSPSALAVREQYF
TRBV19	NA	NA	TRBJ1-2	TGTGCCAGTACCGACCAAGGGTTTGGCACCTTC	CASTDQGFGTF
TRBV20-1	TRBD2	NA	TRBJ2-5	TGCAGTGCTAGTGTCGGGGGAGGGTGGGGAGAGACCCAGTACTTC	CSASVGGGWGETQYF
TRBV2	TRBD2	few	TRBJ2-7	TGTGCCAGCGGCGGGAGCTCCTACGAGCAGTACTTC	CASGGSSYEQYF
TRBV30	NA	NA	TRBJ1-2	TGTGCCTGGAGTGAGGCGTACGGCTACACCTTC	CAWSEAYGYTF
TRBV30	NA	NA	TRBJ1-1	TGTGCCTGGAGTGTATTCGGGTTGGGCACTGAAGCTTTCTTT	CAWSVFGLGTEAFF
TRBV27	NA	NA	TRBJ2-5	TGTGCCAGCAGTTTATCCCACCAAGAGACCCAGTACTTC	CASSLSHQETQYF
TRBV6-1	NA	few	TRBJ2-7	TGTGCCAGCAGTGTTGAGGGGGTCCGGGCCGCTTACGAGCAGTACTTC	CASSVEGVRAAYEQYF
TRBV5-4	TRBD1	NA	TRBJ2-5	TGTGCCAGCAGCCCGGGACAGTTTTTCGAGACCCAGTACTTC	CASSPGQFFETQYF
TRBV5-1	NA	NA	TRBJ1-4	TGCGCCAGCAGCTTGATACCCCGGGAAAAACTGTTTTTT	CASSLIPREKLFF
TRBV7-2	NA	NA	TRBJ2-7	TGTGCCAGCAGCGCCGGGGGCGAGCAGTACTTC	CASSAGGEQYF
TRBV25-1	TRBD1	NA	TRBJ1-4	TGTGCCAGCAGTGAAGCCAGGGGGGCAACTAATGAAAAACTGTTTTTT	CASSEARGATNEKLFF
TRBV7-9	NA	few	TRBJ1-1	TGTGCCAGCAGCTTTTCCGGGTTGGGGACTGAAGCTTTCTTT	CASSFSGLGTEAFF
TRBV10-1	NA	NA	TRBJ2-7	TGCGCCAGCAGTCGTAGGCTCCACGAGCAGTACTTC	CASSRRLHEQYF
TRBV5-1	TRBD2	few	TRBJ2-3	TGCGCCAGCAGAGTTGCGGGAGGGCCAGATACGCAGTATTTT	CASRVAGGPDTQYF
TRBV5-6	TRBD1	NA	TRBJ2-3	TGTGCCAGCAGCGGGGTGGGACAGGGATTAACAGATACGCAGTATTTT	CASSGVGQGLTDTQYF
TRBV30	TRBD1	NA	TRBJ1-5	TGTGCCTGGAGGGGGACAGGGGGGAGTCAGCCCCAGCATTTT	CAWRGTGGSQPQHF
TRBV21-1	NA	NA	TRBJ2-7	TGTGCCAGCAGCGCCCCAACCGGGACAGGACCATCCTACGAGCAGTACTTC	CASSAPTGTGPSYEQYF